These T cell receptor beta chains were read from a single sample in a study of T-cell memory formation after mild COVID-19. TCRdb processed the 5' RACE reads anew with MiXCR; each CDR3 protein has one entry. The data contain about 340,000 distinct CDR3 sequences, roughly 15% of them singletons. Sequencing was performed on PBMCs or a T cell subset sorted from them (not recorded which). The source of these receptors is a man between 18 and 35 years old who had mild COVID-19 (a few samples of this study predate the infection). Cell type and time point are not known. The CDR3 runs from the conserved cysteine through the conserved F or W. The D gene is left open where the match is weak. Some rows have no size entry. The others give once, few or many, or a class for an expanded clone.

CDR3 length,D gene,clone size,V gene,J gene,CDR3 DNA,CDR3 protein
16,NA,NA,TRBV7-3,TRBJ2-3,TGTGCCAGCAGCTTAAAAGGGGATCTATTCACAGATACGCAGTATTTT,CASSLKGDLFTDTQYF
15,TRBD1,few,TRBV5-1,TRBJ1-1,TGCGCCAGCAGCTGGACAGGGGCCACGAACACTGAAGCTTTCTTT,CASSWTGATNTEAFF
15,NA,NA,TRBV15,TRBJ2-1,TGTGCCACCAGCAGAGGGGGGCGGAGCTACAATGAGCAGTTCTTC,CATSRGGRSYNEQFF
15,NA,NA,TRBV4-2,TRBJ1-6,TGTGCCAGCAGCCAAGGTGAAGGGTATAATTCACCCCTCCACTTT,CASSQGEGYNSPLHF
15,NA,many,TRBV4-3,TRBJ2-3,TGCGCCAGCAGCCAAGACAGGGGGGCCCCAGATACGCAGTATTTT,CASSQDRGAPDTQYF
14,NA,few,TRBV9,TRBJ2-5,TGTGCCAGCAGCGTTTGGGGTCTCCAAGAGACCCAGTACTTC,CASSVWGLQETQYF
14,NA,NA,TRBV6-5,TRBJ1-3,TGTGCCAGCAGTTACGGGGCGGGGGGAAACACCATATATTTT,CASSYGAGGNTIYF
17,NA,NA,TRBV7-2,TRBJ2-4,TGTGCCAGCAGCTTAAACCCCCCTAGGGGCCGGCAAAACATTCAGTACTTC,CASSLNPPRGRQNIQYF
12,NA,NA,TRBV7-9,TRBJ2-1,TGTGCCAGCAGTCTAAACTTCATCGAGCAGTTCTTC,CASSLNFIEQFF
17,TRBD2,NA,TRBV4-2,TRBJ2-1,TGTGCCAGCAGCCAAGTTGTCCTAGCGGACCTCGGGAATGAGCAGTTCTTC,CASSQVVLADLGNEQFF
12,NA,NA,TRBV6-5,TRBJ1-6,TGTGCCAGCAGGCTCCTCCCGGGGCCCCTCCACTTT,CASRLLPGPLHF
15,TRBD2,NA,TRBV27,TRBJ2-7,TGTGCCAGCAGTGTCCGCGCGGGGGGGGCCTACGAGCAGTACTTC,CASSVRAGGAYEQYF
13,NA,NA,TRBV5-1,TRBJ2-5,TGCGCCAGCGGCGGGGGCGCCCAAGAGACCCAGTACTTC,CASGGGAQETQYF
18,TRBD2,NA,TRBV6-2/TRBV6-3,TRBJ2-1,TGTGCCAGCAGTCTCCTCCTAGCGGGGGGGCCAGGAGGCAATGAGCAGTTCTTC,CASSLLLAGGPGGNEQFF
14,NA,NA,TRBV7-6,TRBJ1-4,TGTGCCAGCAGCTTTTCGCAGATAGGGGAAAAACTGTTTTTT,CASSFSQIGEKLFF
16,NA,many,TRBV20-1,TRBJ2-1,TGCAGTGCTAGAGATTATAAGCGGGCTACTTACAATGAGCAGTTCTTC,CSARDYKRATYNEQFF
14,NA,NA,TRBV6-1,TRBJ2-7,TGTGCCAGCATGATGATACCCCTAGCCTACGAGCAGTACTTC,CASMMIPLAYEQYF
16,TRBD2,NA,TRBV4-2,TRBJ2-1,TGTGCCAGCAGCCAAGAGACGACTAGCGGGGGGAGTGAGCAGTTCTTC,CASSQETTSGGSEQFF
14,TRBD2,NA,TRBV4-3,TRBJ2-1,TGCGCCAGCAGCCAAGAATGGACTAGCCATGAGCAGTTCTTC,CASSQEWTSHEQFF
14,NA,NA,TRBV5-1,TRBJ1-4,TGCGCCAGCAGCTTGGGAGGAACTGGAGAAAAACTGTTTTTT,CASSLGGTGEKLFF
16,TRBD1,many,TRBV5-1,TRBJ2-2,TGCGCCAGCAGCAGCCTACAGGGGGCGAACACCGGGGAGCTGTTTTTT,CASSSLQGANTGELFF
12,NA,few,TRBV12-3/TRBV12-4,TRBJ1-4,TGTGCCAGCAGTTTATATAGGGAAAAACTGTTTTTT,CASSLYREKLFF
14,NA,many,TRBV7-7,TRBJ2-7,TGTGCCAGCAGCTCTCAGGGGTTTGGAAGCGAGCAGTACTTC,CASSSQGFGSEQYF
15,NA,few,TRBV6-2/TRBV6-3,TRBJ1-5,TGTGCCAGCAGTTACCCACGGGGTAGCAATCAGCCCCAGCATTTT,CASSYPRGSNQPQHF
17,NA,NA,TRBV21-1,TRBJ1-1,TGTGCCAGCCAACCACTGACCTCGTGGGTGATGCACACTGAAGCTTTCTTT,CASQPLTSWVMHTEAFF
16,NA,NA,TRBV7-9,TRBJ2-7,TGTGCCAGCAGCCCCGCCGCGACTCCGTGGGGGCGCGAGCAGTACTTC,CASSPAATPWGREQYF
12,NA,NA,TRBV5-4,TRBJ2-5,TGTGCCAGCAGCTTGGTGGGTAAGACCCAGTACTTC,CASSLVGKTQYF
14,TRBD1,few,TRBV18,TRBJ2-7,TGTGCCAGCTCAGCCCCACAGGGGTGGAACGAGCAGTACTTC,CASSAPQGWNEQYF
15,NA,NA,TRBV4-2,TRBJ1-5,TGTGCCAGCAGCCAAGACACGGGGGGCAGGCAGCCCCAGCATTTT,CASSQDTGGRQPQHF
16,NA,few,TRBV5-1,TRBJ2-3,TGCGCCAGCAGCTTGGCCACCCTTACTAGCACAGATACGCAGTATTTT,CASSLATLTSTDTQYF
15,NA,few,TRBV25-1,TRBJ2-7,TGTGCCAGCAGCCCTAAGGCGGCCGTAGCCTACGAGCAGTACTTC,CASSPKAAVAYEQYF
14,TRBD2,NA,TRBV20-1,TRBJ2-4,TGCAGTGGAGGGACTAGCGGGGGTGACAACATTCAGTACTTC,CSGGTSGGDNIQYF
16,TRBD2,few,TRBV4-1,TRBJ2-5,TGCGCCAGCAGCAGAACTAGCGGGGGAGAACAAGAGACCCAGTACTTC,CASSRTSGGEQETQYF
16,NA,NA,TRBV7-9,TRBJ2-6,TGTGCCAGCAGCTTTTCCCTCCCCGGTGGGGCCAACGTCCTGACTTTC,CASSFSLPGGANVLTF
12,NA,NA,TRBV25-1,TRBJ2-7,TGTGCCAGCAGTGCTGGAGCCCACGAGCAGTACTTC,CASSAGAHEQYF
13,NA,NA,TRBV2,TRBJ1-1,TGTGCCAGCAGTAGAGAGACGGGAACTGAAGCTTTCTTT,CASSRETGTEAFF
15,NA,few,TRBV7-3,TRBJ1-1,TGTGCCAGCAGATTTGGACCCACCATGAACACTGAAGCTTTCTTT,CASRFGPTMNTEAFF
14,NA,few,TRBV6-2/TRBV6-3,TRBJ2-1,TGTGCCAGCAGCTCCCCGGGGGTTAACTATGAGCAGTTCTTC,CASSSPGVNYEQFF
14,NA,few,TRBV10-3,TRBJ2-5,TGTGCCATCAGTGAGTACGGACAGCAAGAGACCCAGTACTTC,CAISEYGQQETQYF